The 28 T cell receptor beta chains in this list originate from one sample, sequenced in a study of blood T cell repertoires in COVID-19. The repertoire was sequenced with immunoSEQ multiplex PCR; TCRdb's copy has only in-frame clones and lacks some. The sample shows approximately 210,000 clones, 80% of them seen only once. The specimen sequenced was PBMCs or T cells enriched from blood (not recorded which). These receptors came from a man under 40 with acute COVID-19.

This clone came up a few times. The chain is built from TRBV19 and TRBJ1-6; tentative D call: TRBD1 (5 bases). Germline V gene sequence: CDR1 LNHDA, CDR2 SQIVND (reference sequence). V lost 11 bases, J lost 7 bases, and 18 bases lay in between. This CDR3 comprises 14 residues. The CDR3 loop is CASKWGQANSPLHF. The DNA of the CDR3 is TGTGCCTCAAAATGGGGCCAGGCCAATTCACCCCTCCACTTT.

The rearrangement links TRBV2 to TRBJ2-1, with 10 bases lining up with TRBD2. The germline V gene encodes CDR1 SNHLY and CDR2 FYNNEI. The CDR3 consists of 18 residues. The V and J ends lost 2 bases and 3 bases, in that order; junction bases with no gene match: 10. This chain's CDR3 is CASSENSGGLRSYNEQFF. CDR3 nucleotides: TGTGCCAGCAGTGAAAATAGCGGGGGGCTTCGAAGCTACAATGAGCAGTTCTTC.

CDR3 in DNA: TGTGCCAGCAGAAGTAGCGGGGGGAACATTCAGTACTTC. Its protein is CASRSSGGNIQYF. The gene calls are TRBV5-6 and TRBJ2-4; 10 bases fit TRBD2. This CDR3 has 13 amino acids. Germline CDR1 SGHDT, CDR2 YYEEEE. V lost 5 bases, J lost 7 bases, and 3 bases stayed unmatched.

V gene TRBV9 combines with J gene TRBJ1-5; 9 bases line up with TRBD1. The V gene end was trimmed by 3 bases and the J gene end by 8 bases; junction bases not matched to a gene: 9. CDR3 size: 15 residues. The germline gives CDR1 SGDLS, CDR2 YYNGEE. CDR3 DNA sequence: TGTGCCAGCAGCGCCCCGGGACAGGGTCGGAAGCCCCAGCATTTT. It encodes CASSAPGQGRKPQHF.

CDR3: CASSFTSGETQYF. DNA of the CDR3: TGTGCCAGCAGTTTTACTAGCGGGGAGACCCAGTACTTC. This chain links TRBV11-2 with TRBJ2-5; the match to TRBD2 covers 9 bases. Germline lookup yields CDR1 SGHAT and CDR2 FQNNGV. V was clipped by 6 bases and J by 5 bases; unmatched bases: 4. The CDR3 runs to 13 residues.

The V gene is TRBV10-3, the J gene TRBJ2-7; D may be TRBD2 (5 bases). The CDR3 consists of 12 residues. Germline V gene data show CDR1 as ENHRY and CDR2 as SYGVKD. V was clipped by 3 bases and J by 7 bases, with 10 bases between them. The CDR3 reads CAISDIGKEQYF. CDR3 DNA: TGTGCCATCAGTGATATCGGGAAAGAGCAGTACTTC.

This sequence joins TRBV11-3 and TRBJ2-1, with 7 bases aligning to TRBD2. The V gene's germline CDR1 is SGHNT and CDR2 YENEEA. The V gene end was trimmed by 5 bases and the J gene end by 9 bases; junction bases not matched to a gene: 13. This CDR3 spans 15 amino acids. The chain's CDR3 is CASSMTSLTVGEQFF. In nucleotides, the CDR3 is TGTGCCAGCAGCATGACTAGCCTCACGGTGGGTGAGCAGTTCTTC.

The chain recombines TRBV9 with TRBJ1-6; D is uncertain. The CDR3 runs 16 residues. V lost 1 base and J 1 base, leaving 9 bases between the germline ends. CDR1 is SGDLS, CDR2 YYNGEE, per germline. CDR3 DNA: TGTGCCAGCAGCGTATCCGCCGAGTCCTATAATTCACCCCTCCACTTT. Its translation: CASSVSAESYNSPLHF.

J is TRBJ1-3 and V is TRBV19, with D hard to call. CDR1 and CDR2 (germline): LNHDA, SQIVND (reference sequence). V was cut by 9 bases and J by 0 bases, with 9 bases left in between. The CDR3 is 13 residues long. CDR3 nucleotide sequence: TGTGCCAGCTCCGTCCTCTCTGGAAACACCATATATTTT. Its translation: CASSVLSGNTIYF. Supplemented by reference TRBV19 and TRBJ1-3, the full variable domain reads DGGITQSPKYLFRKEGQNVTLSCEQNLNHDAMYWYRQDPGQGLRLIYYSQIVNDFQKGDIAEGYSVSREKKESFPLTVTSAQKNPTAFYLCASSVLSGNTIYFGEGSWLTVV.

The chain has TRBV7-3 and TRBJ1-2, with 9 bases fitting TRBD1. The V and J ends lost 7 bases and 6 bases, in that order; junction bases with no gene match: 12. The germline V gene encodes CDR1 SGHTA and CDR2 FQGTGA. CDR3 size: 15 residues. The CDR3 DNA follows: TGTGCCAGCACCCTAGGAGGAACAGGGGGCGATGGCTACACCTTC. Translation gives CASTLGGTGGDGYTF.

In this sample, this clone turned up a few times. The chain joins TRBV2 to TRBJ1-2; TRBD1 is a possible D gene (6 bases). CDR3 size: 14 residues. The V end lost 7 bases, the J end lost 5 bases, and 17 bases lay between the germline ends. Germline loops: CDR1 SNHLY, CDR2 FYNNEI. Here the CDR3 reads CASKAGEFVYGYTF. Written as DNA, the CDR3 is TGTGCCAGCAAAGCAGGGGAGTTTGTGTATGGCTACACCTTC.

This chain links TRBV29-1 with TRBJ2-3, with TRBD2 identical over 7 bases. J lost 4 bases, V lost 7 bases, and 5 bases had no gene match. The CDR3 spans 12 residues. Germline lookup yields CDR1 SQVTM and CDR2 ANQGSEA. This CDR3 reads CSAGLVSDTQYF. The CDR3 DNA reads TGCAGCGCCGGACTAGTTTCAGATACGCAGTATTTT.

The chain is built from TRBV18 and TRBJ2-2, with 9 bases identical to TRBD1. V lost 4 bases, J lost 7 bases, and 10 bases stayed unmatched. The CDR3 length is 16 residues. The V gene's germline CDR1 is KGHSH and CDR2 LQKENI. CDR3 loop: CASSQKTGGTSGELFF. In DNA form, the CDR3 reads TGTGCCAGCTCACAAAAGACAGGGGGAACGAGCGGGGAGCTGTTTTTT.

A word on this clone: Mismatch with germline at one junction end may stem from a read error. The genes are TRBV6-5 and TRBJ1-3; D is perhaps TRBD1 (5 bases). The CDR3 sequence is 13 residues long. Germline CDR1 MNHEY, CDR2 SVGAGI. The CDR3 sequence: CASSYGQGEARHF. In nucleotides, the CDR3 is TGTGCCAGCAGTTACGGGCAAGGGGAAGCCCGGCATTTT.

The chain has TRBV5-6 and TRBJ1-3, with 8 bases that match TRBD1. The germline V gene encodes CDR1 SGHDT and CDR2 YYEEEE. The CDR3 sequence is 15 residues long. J gave up 0 bases and V 4 bases, and 3 bases lay outside the gene matches. CDR3 DNA sequence: TGTGCCAGCAGCAAAGACAGGGGCTCTGGAAACACCATATATTTT. Protein: CASSKDRGSGNTIYF.

The chain uses TRBV12-5 and TRBJ2-7; the D is unclear. The ends were cut back, 3 bases at V and 3 bases at J, with 3 bases in the middle. Germline lookup yields CDR1 LGHNT and CDR2 FRNRAP. The CDR3 is 11 residues long. The CDR3 here is CASGFGYEQYF. The CDR3 nucleotides are TGTGCTAGTGGTTTCGGCTACGAGCAGTACTTC.

The sample holds a few counts of this clone. The rearrangement links TRBV7-2 to TRBJ1-6; 8 positions match TRBD1. Trimming cost V 7 bases and J 1 base; bases outside gene matches: 15. Germline CDR1 is SGHTA and CDR2 is FQGNSA. This CDR3 region has 19 residues. CDR3 nucleotides: TGTGCCAGCAACCCTACCGGGACAGGCCTCCGGTCCTATAATTCACCCCTCCACTTT. This codes for CASNPTGTGLRSYNSPLHF.

This rearrangement joins TRBV28 to TRBJ1-5; D is ambiguous. CDR1 and CDR2 (germline): MDHEN, SYDVKM. The V and J ends lost 10 bases and 0 bases respectively, with 10 bases between them. CDR3 length: 13 residues. The CDR3 DNA follows: TGTGCCACCAGCCGGGGTAGCAATCAGCCCCAGCATTTT. This translates into CATSRGSNQPQHF.

This rearrangement joins TRBV5-5 to TRBJ1-5, with 12 bases aligning to TRBD1. Germline V gene lookup returns CDR1 SGHKS and CDR2 YYEKEE (reference sequence). The CDR3 has 16 amino acids. J was trimmed by 7 bases and V by 4 bases; bases with no gene match: 9. CDR3 sequence: CASSDPGQGAGQPQHF. Written as DNA, the CDR3 is TGTGCCAGCAGCGACCCGGGACAGGGGGCTGGACAGCCCCAGCATTTT. The full variable domain, completed using reference TRBV5-5 and TRBJ1-5, is DAGVTQSPTHLIKTRGQQVTLRCSPISGHKSVSWYQQVLGQGPQFIFQYYEKEERGRGNFPDRFSARQFPNYSSELNVNALLLGDSALYLCASSDPGQGAGQPQHFGDGTRLSIL.

The CDR3 region is CASSERGAGQETQYF. CDR3 sequence (DNA): TGCGCCAGCAGTGAAAGAGGAGCGGGGCAAGAGACCCAGTACTTC. The rearrangement joins TRBV10-2 to TRBJ2-5, with 7 bases identical to TRBD2. Germline CDR1 WSHSY, CDR2 SAAADI. The J segment lost 2 bases and the V segment lost 3 bases, leaving 6 bases of the junction unmatched. This CDR3 has 15 residues.

The rearrangement links TRBV28 to TRBJ1-2; D might be TRBD1 (6 bases). Germline CDR1 is MDHEN and CDR2 is SYDVKM. This CDR3 is built from 12 residues. Trimming stripped 8 bases from V and 8 bases from J, with 15 bases between. This chain's CDR3 is CASYGGGHGYTF. The CDR3 DNA is TGTGCCAGCTATGGGGGGGGGCACGGCTACACCTTC.

The chain combines TRBV15 with TRBJ1-2; D might be TRBD1 (5 bases). This CDR3 contains 17 residues. From germline, CDR1 is LNHNV and CDR2 YYDKDF (reference sequence). V lost 5 bases and J 8 bases, leaving 27 bases between the germline ends. The CDR3 bases are TGTGCCACCAGCCCCCCGCGCTTAGGGGCGCGGGGCACAGGCTACACCTTC. It specifies CATSPPRLGARGTGYTF. Variable domain in full (rest from reference TRBV15 and TRBJ1-2): DAMVIQNPRYQVTQFGKPVTLSCSQTLNHNVMYWYQQKSSQAPKLLFHYYDKDFNNEADTPDNFQSRRPNTSFCFLDIRSPGLGDTAMYLCATSPPRLGARGTGYTFGSGTRLTVV.

This clone was observed a single time. The chain carries TRBV28 and TRBJ1-2; no reliable D call. V was pared by 5 bases and J by 4 bases, with 11 bases between. This CDR3 contains 13 residues. Germline V CDR1 and CDR2: MDHEN, SYDVKM. The CDR3 loop is CASSQYLSYGYTF. CDR3 DNA: TGTGCCAGCAGTCAGTATTTAAGCTATGGCTACACCTTC.

The genes are TRBV28 and TRBJ1-6, with D possibly matching TRBD1 (6 bases). CDR1 and CDR2 (germline): MDHEN, SYDVKM. V gave up 7 bases and J gave up 7 bases, with 8 bases separating them. There are 12 residues in the CDR3. As DNA, the CDR3 is TGTGCCAGCAACAGGGCGAATTCACCCCTCCACTTT. It translates to CASNRANSPLHF.

The chain links TRBV4-1 to TRBJ1-3; a weak D match, TRBD1 (6 bases). The ends were cut back, 1 base at V and 1 base at J, with 11 bases in the middle. Per germline, CDR1 MGHRA and CDR2 YSYEKL. This CDR3 has 16 residues. The CDR3 DNA follows: TGCGCCAGCAGCCAAGTAACAGGGCCATCTGGAAACACCATATATTTT. Translation: CASSQVTGPSGNTIYF.

The chain uses TRBV21-1 and TRBJ1-6. TRBV21-1 is a known pseudogene. The CDR3 has 14 amino acids. The CDR3 DNA reads as TGTGCCAGCAGCAAAGACTTAACCGATTCACCCCTCCACTTT. Its translation is CASSKDLTDSPLHF.

This clone was observed a single time. V usage is TRBV5-1 and J usage is TRBJ2-7; D remains unclear. CDR3 length: 12 amino acids. CDR1 is SGHRS, CDR2 YFSETQ, per germline. Deletions cut 5 bases from V and 3 bases from J, with 9 bases between. The CDR3 protein is CASSSGNYEQYF. CDR3 in DNA: TGCGCCAGCAGTTCAGGCAACTACGAGCAGTACTTC.

The chain joins TRBV5-1 to TRBJ2-1; unclear D gene. V lost 0 bases to trimming and J lost 5 bases, with 12 bases between them. The CDR3 sequence is 15 residues long. Germline values: CDR1 SGHRS, CDR2 YFSETQ. In DNA form, the CDR3 reads TGCGCCAGCAGCTTGGGAACAGTTACGAACAATGAGCAGTTCTTC. Protein: CASSLGTVTNNEQFF.